This is a list of T cell receptor beta chains from one sample in a study of shared clonotypes between healthy human individuals. Some clones are missing from TCRdb's copy, which holds only in-frame ones; the method was immunoSEQ multiplex PCR. This sample has around 2.1 million clones; about 93% occur once, and the top ten carry roughly 1.8%. The sample comprised naive CD8+ T cells from PBMCs. The source of these receptors is a man aged 18 to 29 in good health. Some clones in this sample may be carry-over from other donors' samples. The conserved cysteine and the conserved F or W are not part of the CDR3 here. A D gene is named only where the DNA matches it firmly.

>TRBV7-8|TRBJ1-1|11|.
ASSLNDDTEAF
>TRBV28|TRBJ2-3|16|.
ASSSPMDKWTVTDTQY
>TRBV9|TRBJ1-2|15|.
ASTLGAGAKANYGYT
>TRBV6-1|TRBJ2-5|12|TRBD1
ASSVGTGEETQY
>TRBV4-1|TRBJ2-7|10|.
ASSQSGGLPY
>TRBV4-1|TRBJ2-5|13|.
ASSQLSGTRETQY
>TRBV29-1|TRBJ2-7|13|TRBD1
SVEGGTGVSHEQY
>TRBV7-9|TRBJ2-1|13|TRBD2
ASSSIAGGPDEQF
>TRBV11-2|TRBJ1-3|13|.
ASRIGGIGGNTIY
>TRBV6-1|TRBJ2-1|11|TRBD2
ASLGLVNNEQF
>TRBV12-5|TRBJ2-3|16|TRBD2
ASGPGELAGTDTDTQY
>TRBV7-9|TRBJ1-2|14|TRBD1
ASSLGAFGQGDGYT
>TRBV9|TRBJ2-1|14|.
ASGSGSASSYNEQF
>TRBV10-2|TRBJ2-7|12|.
ASSEGGGTYEQY
>TRBV6-5|TRBJ1-2|12|.
ASSYTGSNYGYT
>TRBV5-4|TRBJ2-7|12|TRBD2
ASSLAGGSYEQY
>TRBV5-1|TRBJ2-4|16|.
ASSPEPGLKLAKNIQY
>TRBV5-4|TRBJ1-2|11|.
ASSLGGPRGYT
>TRBV5-6|TRBJ1-3|14|.
ASSPWGLGAGNTIY
>TRBV2|TRBJ2-1|13|TRBD1
ASSGTRGPYNEQF
>TRBV7-6|TRBJ2-6|15|.
ASSAWTQTAGANVLT
>TRBV6-4|TRBJ2-3|13|TRBD2
ASSLLAGAGDTQY
>TRBV10-3|TRBJ2-1|12|TRBD2
AIAGTSGSNEQF
>TRBV4-1|TRBJ1-5|15|.
ASSQSRDGTGNQPQH
>TRBV4-1|TRBJ1-5|11|.
ASSYRLRQPQH
>TRBV6-5|TRBJ2-7|11|.
ASGHGFSYEQY
>TRBV6-5|TRBJ1-2|11|.
ASSYGRTYGYT
>TRBV4-3|TRBJ1-5|16|.
ASSQDRPAGLGHQPQH
>TRBV25-1|TRBJ2-3|11|.
ASSEFGGDTQY
>TRBV5-6|TRBJ2-5|13|TRBD2
ASSLSGEGQETQY
>TRBV29-1|TRBJ2-7|11|.
SAEEGAGDEQY
>TRBV7-9|TRBJ2-1|13|.
ASTPAGIGYNEQF
>TRBV6-5|TRBJ1-2|13|.
ASSYDAEAPYGYT
>TRBV9|TRBJ2-3|13|TRBD1
ASSVIEGATDTQY
>TRBV7-9|TRBJ2-5|11|.
ASSLGGQETQY
>TRBV4-1|TRBJ1-4|15|.
ASSQGAPGHDQEKLF
>TRBV27|TRBJ2-5|14|TRBD2
ASSPSSGEYQETQY
>TRBV6-5|TRBJ1-1|11|.
ATSSSLNTEAF
>TRBV5-6|TRBJ1-1|12|TRBD1
ASSWDRLNTEAF
>TRBV11-2|TRBJ2-5|10|.
ASSFQEETQY
>TRBV10-3|TRBJ2-1|11|.
AISESSWSEQF
>TRBV27|TRBJ2-7|14|.
ASSLTPASFSYEQY
>TRBV18|TRBJ1-2|12|TRBD1
ASSPGTGAYGYT
>TRBV4-3|TRBJ2-3|15|.
ASSQVSGYRVTDTQY
>TRBV28|TRBJ2-7|10|TRBD1
ASSLDRDEQY
>TRBV4-1|TRBJ2-2|19|TRBD2
ASSQDWPPPSGSSNTGELF
>TRBV7-9|TRBJ1-2|17|TRBD1
ASSFFTNRGRNGLYGYT
>TRBV27|TRBJ2-2|15|.
ASSTPEAGSNTGELF
>TRBV4-1|TRBJ2-7|11|.
ASSQGPPYEQY
>TRBV19|TRBJ2-7|11|.
ASTTGNPSEQY
>TRBV9|TRBJ2-7|11|.
ASSAEGVPQQY